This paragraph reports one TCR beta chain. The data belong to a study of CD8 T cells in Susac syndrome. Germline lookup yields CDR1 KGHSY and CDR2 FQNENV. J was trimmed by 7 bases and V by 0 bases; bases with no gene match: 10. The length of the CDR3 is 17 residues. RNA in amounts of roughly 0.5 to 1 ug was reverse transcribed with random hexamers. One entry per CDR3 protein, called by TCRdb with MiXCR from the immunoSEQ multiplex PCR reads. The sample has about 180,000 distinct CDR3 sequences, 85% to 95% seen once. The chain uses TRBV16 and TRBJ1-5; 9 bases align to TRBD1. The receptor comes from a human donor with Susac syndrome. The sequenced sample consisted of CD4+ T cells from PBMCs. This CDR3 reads CASSQSSTGGRWQPQHF. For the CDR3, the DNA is TGTGCCAGCAGCCAATCCAGCACAGGGGGCCGGTGGCAGCCCCAGCATTTT.